This entry lists 26 T cell receptor beta chains sequenced from one sample in a study of T cell repertoires in cytomegalovirus infection. These receptors' targets are unknown. Each CDR3 protein gets one entry after TCRdb re-called the reads with MiXCR. Among roughly 920,000 distinct CDR3 sequences, approximately 31% were seen once, and the ten largest hold 11% to 15%. Source: cultured CD8+ T cells from PBMCs, taken from culture after CMV antigen stimulation. Every receptor here comes from a human donor in good health (CMV status not recorded). Some clones in this sample may be carry-over from other donors' samples.

This clonotype was recorded a few times. The V gene is TRBV7-3, the J gene TRBJ2-1, with a possible D match to TRBD2 (6 bases). The CDR3 is 15 residues long. V was cut by 1 base and J by 4 bases, with 11 bases left in between. In germline, CDR1 is SGHTA, CDR2 FQGTGA. CDR3 sequence (DNA): TGTGCCAGCAGCTTAATCGCTAGCGCTTACAATGAGCAGTTCTTC. Its translation: CASSLIASAYNEQFF.

This clonotype was counted a few times. The chain joins TRBV27 to TRBJ1-4, with 7 nucleotides matching TRBD1. V lost 2 bases and J lost 3; bases outside the gene matches: 3. The length of the CDR3 is 15 residues. Germline V lookup: CDR1 MNHEY, CDR2 SMNVEV (reference sequence). This CDR3 is CASSLITGANEKLFF. DNA for the CDR3: TGTGCCAGCAGTTTAATAACAGGGGCTAATGAAAAACTGTTTTTT.

The V call is TRBV6-1, the J call TRBJ1-2; D is ambiguous. This CDR3 has 12 residues. V lost 0 bases to trimming and J lost 9 bases, with 8 bases between them. Germline CDR1 reads MNHNS; CDR2 reads SASEGT. CDR3 region: CASSEAEESYTF. The CDR3 region has the DNA TGTGCCAGCAGTGAAGCAGAGGAGAGCTACACCTTC.

This clonotype occurred many times. The J gene is TRBJ1-4, the V gene TRBV7-9, with a tentative D call TRBD1 (5 bases). V dropped 0 bases and J dropped 5 bases, with 10 bases sitting between them. CDR3 length equals 15 residues. CDR1 SEHNR and CDR2 FQNEAQ come from the germline V gene (reference sequence). The CDR3 DNA follows: TGTGCCAGCAGCTTAGCCCAGGGCGGAAATGAAAAACTGTTTTTT. Protein product: CASSLAQGGNEKLFF. Together with reference TRBV7-9 and TRBJ1-4, the CDR3 gives the full variable domain: DTGVSQNPRHKITKRGQNVTFRCDPISEHNRLYWYRQTLGQGPEFLTYFQNEAQLEKSRLLSDRFSAERPKGSFSTLEIQRTEQGDSAMYLCASSLAQGGNEKLFFGSGTQLSVL.

The rearrangement links TRBV7-9 to TRBJ2-2; maybe TRBD1 (5 bases). Germline V gene data show CDR1 as SEHNR and CDR2 as FQNEAQ (reference sequence). V was pared by 3 bases and J by 7 bases, with 9 bases between. The CDR3 consists of 13 residues. The CDR3 region is CASSLQGFGELFF. CDR3 bases: TGTGCCAGCAGCTTGCAGGGATTCGGGGAGCTGTTTTTT.

This clonotype was recorded a few times. DNA for the CDR3: TGTGCCAGCAGCCCCCCGCCAGGGGGGAAAGCCTCAGCTAATGAAAAACTGTTTTTT. Translation: CASSPPPGGKASANEKLFF. The J gene is TRBJ1-4, the V gene TRBV14; 7 bases align to TRBD1. The CDR3 length is 19 residues. With 4 bases clipped from V and 3 bases from J, the junction kept 17 bases outside the gene matches. The germline CDR1 and CDR2 sequences are SGHDN and FVKESK.

The chain has TRBV4-1 and TRBJ1-5; D not certain. Deletions cut 0 bases from V and 6 bases from J, with 12 bases between. The CDR3 has 15 residues. Looked up from germline, CDR1 is MGHRA and CDR2 is YSYEKL. The CDR3 sequence is CASSQEREFGQPQHF. CDR3 DNA: TGCGCCAGCAGCCAAGAGAGGGAGTTCGGTCAGCCCCAGCATTTT.

The J gene is TRBJ2-7, the V gene TRBV12-3 or TRBV12-4; TRBD2 matches 8 bases. After removal of 8 bases from V and 6 bases from J, the junction contained 9 bases not matched to a gene. The CDR3 is 13 amino acids. Here the CDR3 DNA reads TGTGCCAGCCGAAGGTCGGGAGGGACCGAGCAGTACTTC. This sequence encodes CASRRSGGTEQYF.

In the case of this clonotype: This sequence may be a read error, since a much larger clone differs from it by one base. V usage is TRBV7-6 and J usage is TRBJ2-2, with no clear D. CDR3 length equals 14 residues. Germline CDR1 SGHVS, CDR2 FNYEAQ. In DNA, the CDR3 is TGTGTCAGCAGCTTATCTATCGGGCCCGGGGAGCTGTTTTTT. It specifies CVSSLSIGPGELFF.

The CDR3 region has the DNA TGTGCCAGCAGATTGGCAGGGAGCGATAGCAATCAGCCCCAGCATTTT. Translation: CASRLAGSDSNQPQHF. V is TRBV7-3 and J is TRBJ1-5; D is possibly TRBD1 (5 bases). The CDR3 covers 16 residues. V lost 6 bases, J lost 0 bases, and 15 bases lay in between. Germline values: CDR1 SGHTA, CDR2 FQGTGA.

The V gene is TRBV13, the J gene TRBJ2-2; TRBD2 is a possible D gene (6 bases). Per the germline V gene, CDR1 is PRHDT and CDR2 is FYEKMQ (reference sequence). V gave up 3 bases and J gave up 0 bases, with 11 bases separating them. The CDR3 has 16 residues. The CDR3 region has the DNA TGTGCCAGCAGCTTGGAGGGATACTCGAACACCGGGGAGCTGTTTTTT. This translates into CASSLEGYSNTGELFF.

This clonotype came up many times. V usage is TRBV6-5 and J usage is TRBJ1-1, with unresolved D. The V and J ends lost 1 base and 5 bases respectively, with 8 bases between them. Germline CDR1 is MNHEY and CDR2 is SVGAGI. This CDR3 contains 13 residues. The CDR3 sequence is CASSYFRGTEAFF. The CDR3 DNA reads as TGTGCCAGCAGTTACTTTCGAGGGACTGAAGCTTTCTTT.

This sequence joins TRBV12-3 or TRBV12-4 and TRBJ2-3; TRBD2 aligns across 7 bases. This CDR3 is built from 15 residues. Losses at the gene ends were 7 bases for V and 2 bases for J; bases not matched to a gene: 9. The CDR3 DNA is TGTGCCAGCAAGACCCCGGGGGGATTCACAGATACGCAGTATTTT. Translation: CASKTPGGFTDTQYF.

Only a few counts were recorded for this clonotype. The chain uses TRBV27 and TRBJ1-5, with no clear D. The V end lost 0 bases, the J end lost 0 bases, and 9 bases lay between the germline ends. The germline gives CDR1 MNHEY, CDR2 SMNVEV (reference sequence). This CDR3 is 16 amino acids long. The DNA of the CDR3 is TGTGCCAGCAGTTTATCTGGCAGATATAGCAATCAGCCCCAGCATTTT. It is translated as CASSLSGRYSNQPQHF.

This clonotype showed up many times. The junction and the germline gene differ at one end; a read error may be behind it. The V gene is TRBV6-1, the J gene TRBJ2-1; D could derive from TRBD1 or TRBD2 (5 bases each). The V gene's germline CDR1 is MNHNS and CDR2 SASEGT. The CDR3 spans 17 residues. This chain's CDR3 is CASSEARGPYSFNEQFF. The CDR3 coding sequence is TGTGCCAGCAGTGAAGCACGGGGACCCTACTCCTTCAATGAGCAGTTCTTC.

The chain carries TRBV12-3 or TRBV12-4 and TRBJ2-3; the D is unclear. The CDR3 is made up of 14 amino acids. V was clipped by 5 bases and J by 2 bases, with 11 bases between them. The CDR3 is CASSRRANTDTQYF. The CDR3 nucleotides read TGTGCCAGCAGTAGAAGGGCCAACACAGATACGCAGTATTTT.

The rearrangement joins TRBV18 to TRBJ2-4; D possibly corresponds to TRBD1 (6 bases). V gave up 2 bases and J gave up 0 bases, with 11 bases separating them. Germline V lookup: CDR1 KGHSH, CDR2 LQKENI. The CDR3 sequence is 16 residues long. CDR3 bases: TGTGCCAGCTCACCAAGGGGGACCCTAGCCAAAAACATTCAGTACTTC. It specifies CASSPRGTLAKNIQYF.

The chain links TRBV20-1 to TRBJ1-6, with D possibly TRBD1 on 5 matching bases. Germline CDR1 is DFQATT and CDR2 is SNEGSKA (reference sequence). There are 15 residues in the CDR3. The germline V and J ends were trimmed by 0 bases and 4 bases, with 10 bases remaining between them. CDR3 nucleotide sequence: TGCAGTGCTAGAGATCCTACAGGATATAATTCACCCCTCCACTTT. Translating it yields CSARDPTGYNSPLHF.

V and J are TRBV6-6 and TRBJ2-7; no firm D call. Germline values: CDR1 MNHNY, CDR2 SVGAGI (reference sequence). Trimming removed 2 bases from V and 0 bases from J, with 5 bases in between. This CDR3 contains 13 residues. The CDR3, as DNA: TGTGCCAGCAGTTACAGGACCTCCTACGAGCAGTACGTC. Translating gives CASSYRTSYEQYV.

This clonotype was detected once. The V call is TRBV27, the J call TRBJ2-2; D perhaps matches TRBD1 (5 bases). Between the trimmed V and J ends, which lost 2 bases and 4 bases, there was a span of 14 bases. This CDR3 comprises 16 residues. Germline CDR1 and CDR2: MNHEY and SMNVEV (reference sequence). The chain's CDR3 is CASSLAARVGTGELFF. The DNA of the CDR3 is TGTGCCAGCAGTTTAGCGGCCAGGGTGGGCACCGGGGAGCTGTTTTTT.

CDR3 in amino acids: CASSQEPGTIEAFF. The CDR3 DNA reads as TGCGCCAGCAGCCAAGAGCCGGGGACCATTGAAGCTTTCTTT. The chain uses TRBV4-1 and TRBJ1-1, with D maybe TRBD1 (5 bases). The CDR3 is made up of 14 amino acids. In germline, CDR1 is MGHRA, CDR2 YSYEKL. V shed 0 bases and J shed 7 bases, with 12 bases lying between them.

This rearrangement joins TRBV5-6 to TRBJ1-1; D remains ambiguous. V lost 1 base and J lost 7, with 20 bases in between. Germline CDR1 SGHDT, CDR2 YYEEEE. CDR3 size: 16 residues. CDR3 nucleotide sequence: TGTGCCAGCAGCTTGACGGGAAGGAGCTTCCAGAGTGAAGCTTTCTTT. Protein product: CASSLTGRSFQSEAFF.

Details on this clonotype: This may be a read error, as it is one base from a much larger clone. The V and J genes are TRBV7-2 and TRBJ2-1, with D possibly being TRBD2 (6 bases). The length of the CDR3 is 15 residues. V was pared by 3 bases and J by 9 bases, with 18 bases between. Germline CDR1 and CDR2: SGHTA and FQGNSA. In DNA, the CDR3 is TGTGCCAGCAGCTTTACGGCGGGGAGGCAGGGTGAGCAGTTCTTC. Protein: CASSFTAGRQGEQFF.

This clonotype was detected ten times or more. The chain uses TRBV10-3 and TRBJ2-5; 12 bases line up with TRBD2. The CDR3 length is 15 residues. Germline loops: CDR1 ENHRY, CDR2 SYGVKD. J lost 2 bases, V lost 3 bases, and 1 base had no gene match. CDR3 sequence: CAISELAGGQETQYF. CDR3 DNA: TGTGCCATCAGTGAACTAGCGGGGGGACAAGAGACCCAGTACTTC.

The chain has TRBV6-1 and TRBJ1-1, with TRBD1 identical over 7 bases. The CDR3 sequence is 13 residues long. Looked up from germline, CDR1 is MNHNS and CDR2 is SASEGT. The J segment lost 8 bases and the V segment lost 5 bases, leaving 8 bases of the junction unmatched. The CDR3 sequence is CASSPLQGTEAFF. CDR3 DNA sequence: TGTGCCAGCAGTCCTTTACAGGGGACCGAAGCTTTCTTT.

Turning to this clonotype: Without the conserved terminal phenylalanine or tryptophan, this CDR3 likely stems from a read error. This sequence joins TRBV19 and TRBJ2-1, with 9 bases fitting TRBD2. Germline V gene sequence: CDR1 LNHDA, CDR2 SQIVND (reference sequence). Unmatched junction bases numbered 6, after V lost 0 bases and J lost 0 bases. The CDR3 extends over 18 amino acids. CDR3 DNA: TGTGCCAGTAGTATAGATCTCCTAGCGGGGCCCTCCTACAATGAGCAGTTCTCC. Translated: CASSIDLLAGPSYNEQFS.